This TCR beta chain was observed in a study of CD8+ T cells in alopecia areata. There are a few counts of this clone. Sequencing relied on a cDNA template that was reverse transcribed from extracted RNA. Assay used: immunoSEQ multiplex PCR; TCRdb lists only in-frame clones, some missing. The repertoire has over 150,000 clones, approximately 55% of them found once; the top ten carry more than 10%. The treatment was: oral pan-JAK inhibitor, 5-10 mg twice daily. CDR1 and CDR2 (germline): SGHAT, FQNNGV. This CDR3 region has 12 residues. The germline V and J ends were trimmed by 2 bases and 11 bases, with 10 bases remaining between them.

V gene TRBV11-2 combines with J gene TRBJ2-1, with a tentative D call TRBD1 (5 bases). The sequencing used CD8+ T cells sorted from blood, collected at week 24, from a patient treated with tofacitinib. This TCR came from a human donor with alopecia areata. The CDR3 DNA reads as TGTGCCAGCAGCTTACCCCAGGGCCAGCAGTTCTTC. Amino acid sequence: CASSLPQGQQFF.